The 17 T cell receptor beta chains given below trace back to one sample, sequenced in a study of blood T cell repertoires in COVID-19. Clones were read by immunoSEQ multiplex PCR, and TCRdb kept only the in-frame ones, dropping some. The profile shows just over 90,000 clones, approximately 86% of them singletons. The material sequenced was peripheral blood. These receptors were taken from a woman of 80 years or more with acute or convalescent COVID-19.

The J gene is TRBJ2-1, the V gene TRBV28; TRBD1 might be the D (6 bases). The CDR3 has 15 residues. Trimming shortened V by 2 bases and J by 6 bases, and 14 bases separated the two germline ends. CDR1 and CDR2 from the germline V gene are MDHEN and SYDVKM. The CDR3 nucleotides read TGTGCCAGCAGTTTACGGGGACATCAACGCAATGAGCAGTTCTTC. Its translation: CASSLRGHQRNEQFF.

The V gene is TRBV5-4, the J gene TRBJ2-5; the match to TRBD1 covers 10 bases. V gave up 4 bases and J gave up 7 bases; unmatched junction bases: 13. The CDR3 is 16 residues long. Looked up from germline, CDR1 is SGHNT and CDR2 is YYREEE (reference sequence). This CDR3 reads CASSQRQGASSRTQYF. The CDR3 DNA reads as TGTGCCAGCAGCCAGAGACAGGGGGCGAGTTCGAGGACCCAGTACTTC.

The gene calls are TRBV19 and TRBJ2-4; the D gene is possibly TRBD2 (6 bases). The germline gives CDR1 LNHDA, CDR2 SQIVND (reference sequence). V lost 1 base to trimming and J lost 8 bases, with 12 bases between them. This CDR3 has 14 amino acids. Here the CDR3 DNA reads TGTGCCAGTAGTATAGGACTAGACCGGGACATTCAGTACTTC. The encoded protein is CASSIGLDRDIQYF.

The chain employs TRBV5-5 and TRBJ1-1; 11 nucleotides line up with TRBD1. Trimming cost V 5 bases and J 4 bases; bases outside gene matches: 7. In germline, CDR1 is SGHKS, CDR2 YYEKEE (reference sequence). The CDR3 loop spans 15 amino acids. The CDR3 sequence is CASRDGQGAGTEAFF. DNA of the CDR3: TGTGCCAGCAGGGATGGACAGGGGGCTGGCACTGAAGCTTTCTTT.

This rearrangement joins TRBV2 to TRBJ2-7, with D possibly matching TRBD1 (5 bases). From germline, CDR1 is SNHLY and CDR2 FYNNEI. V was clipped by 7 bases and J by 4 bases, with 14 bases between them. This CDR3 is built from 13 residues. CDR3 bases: TGTGCCAGCAAGCAGGGCTTCGGATACGAGCAGTACTTC. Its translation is CASKQGFGYEQYF.

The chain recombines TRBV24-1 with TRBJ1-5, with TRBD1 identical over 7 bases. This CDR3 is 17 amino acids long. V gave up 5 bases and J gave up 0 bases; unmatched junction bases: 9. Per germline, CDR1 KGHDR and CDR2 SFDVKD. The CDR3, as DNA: TGTGCCACCAGTGCTTCCGGGACAGCGCATAGCAATCAGCCCCAGCATTTT. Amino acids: CATSASGTAHSNQPQHF.

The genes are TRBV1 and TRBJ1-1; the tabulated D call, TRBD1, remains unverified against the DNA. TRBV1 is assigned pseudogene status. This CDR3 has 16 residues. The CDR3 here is CTSSHPPHRSTTEAFF. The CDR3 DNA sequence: TGCACCAGCAGCCACCCCCCCCACAGGTCCACCACTGAAGCTTTCTTT.

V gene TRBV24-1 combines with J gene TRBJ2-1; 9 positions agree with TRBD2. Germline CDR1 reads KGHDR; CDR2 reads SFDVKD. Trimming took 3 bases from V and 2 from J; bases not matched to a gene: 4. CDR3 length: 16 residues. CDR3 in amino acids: CATSDPSGGTYNEQFF. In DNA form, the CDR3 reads TGTGCCACCAGTGATCCCAGCGGGGGGACCTACAATGAGCAGTTCTTC.

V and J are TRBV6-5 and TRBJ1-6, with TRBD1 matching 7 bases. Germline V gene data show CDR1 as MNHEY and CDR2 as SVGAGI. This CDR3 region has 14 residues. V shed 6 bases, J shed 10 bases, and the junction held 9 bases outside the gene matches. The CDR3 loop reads CASSLGQAISPLHF. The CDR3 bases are TGTGCCAGCAGCCTCGGACAGGCGATCTCACCCCTCCACTTT.

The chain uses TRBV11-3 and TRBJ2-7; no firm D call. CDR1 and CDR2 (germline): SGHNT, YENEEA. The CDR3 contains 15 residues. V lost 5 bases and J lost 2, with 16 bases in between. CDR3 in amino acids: CASSQAPYPTYEQYF. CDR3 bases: TGTGCCAGCAGCCAAGCACCATACCCCACCTACGAGCAGTACTTC.

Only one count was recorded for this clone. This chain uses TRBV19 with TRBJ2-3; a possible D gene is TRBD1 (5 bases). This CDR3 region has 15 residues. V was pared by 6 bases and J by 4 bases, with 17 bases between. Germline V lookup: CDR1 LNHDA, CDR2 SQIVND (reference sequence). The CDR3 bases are TGTGCCAGTAGGCCCGCGGATATAGGGGCAGATACGCAGTATTTT. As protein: CASRPADIGADTQYF.

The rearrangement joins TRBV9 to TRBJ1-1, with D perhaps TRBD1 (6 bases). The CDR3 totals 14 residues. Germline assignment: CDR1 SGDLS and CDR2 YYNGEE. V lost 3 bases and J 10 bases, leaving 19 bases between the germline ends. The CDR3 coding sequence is TGTGCCAGCAGCGCCCGGGACATCGGTGGAGGAGCTTTCTTT. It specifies CASSARDIGGGAFF.

This chain's CDR3 is CASSPFSGGNTGELFF. CDR3 sequence (DNA): TGTGCCAGCAGTCCTTTTAGCGGGGGAAACACCGGGGAGCTGTTTTTT. The gene calls are TRBV2 and TRBJ2-2, with TRBD2 identical over 9 bases. Germline assignment: CDR1 SNHLY and CDR2 FYNNEI. The V segment lost 5 bases and the J segment 2 bases; nucleotides outside the gene matches: 6. The CDR3 runs to 16 residues.

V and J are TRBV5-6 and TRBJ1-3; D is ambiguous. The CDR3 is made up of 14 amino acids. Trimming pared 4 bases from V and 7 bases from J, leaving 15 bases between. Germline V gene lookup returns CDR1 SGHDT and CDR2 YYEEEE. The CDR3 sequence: CASSPPGERNTIYF. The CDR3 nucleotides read TGTGCCAGCAGCCCTCCGGGAGAGCGGAACACCATATATTTT.

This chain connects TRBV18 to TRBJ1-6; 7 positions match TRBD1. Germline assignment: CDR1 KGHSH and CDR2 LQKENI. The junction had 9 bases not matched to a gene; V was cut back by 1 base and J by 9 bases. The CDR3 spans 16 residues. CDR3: CASSPLAAGGGSPLHF. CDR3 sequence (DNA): TGTGCCAGCTCACCACTTGCGGCAGGGGGAGGTTCACCCCTCCACTTT. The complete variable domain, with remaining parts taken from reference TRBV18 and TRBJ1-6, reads NAGVMQNPRHLVRRRGQEARLRCSPMKGHSHVYWYRQLPEEGLKFMVYLQKENIIDESGMPKERFSAEFPKEGPSILRIQQVVRGDSAAYFCASSPLAAGGGSPLHFGNGTRLTVT.

The CDR3 DNA reads TGTGCCAGCAGCGTAGACAGCCTTGGGGGCTACACCTTC. This translates into CASSVDSLGGYTF. The chain employs TRBV9 and TRBJ1-2, with no clear D. With 0 bases removed from V and 8 bases from J, the gap between germline ends came to 11 bases. CDR1 and CDR2 from the germline V gene are SGDLS and YYNGEE. The CDR3 is 13 residues long.

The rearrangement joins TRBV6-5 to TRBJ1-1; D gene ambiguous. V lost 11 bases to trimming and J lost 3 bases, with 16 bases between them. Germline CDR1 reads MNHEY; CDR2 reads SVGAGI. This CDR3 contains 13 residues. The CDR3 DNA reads TGTGCCTCAACCTGGGAGAGAGACACTGAAGCTTTCTTT. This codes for CASTWERDTEAFF.